This TCR beta chain was captured by sequencing in a study of T cell repertoires in cytomegalovirus infection. Points from the study as a whole: HLA-C-restricted CMV clonotypes gave the most frequent clonotype in two of eight donors. Public TCR beta family frequency separated CMV-and-HLA carriers, including in an independent cohort.

Germline trimming cut 3 bases from V and 6 bases from J; bases unmatched to any gene: 14. The CDR3 is made up of 18 amino acids. A note on this clonotype: Its antigen is unknown. The CDR3 ends on some other residue instead of the conserved phenylalanine or tryptophan, so this is likely a read error.

TCRdb called the reads again in MiXCR, with one record for every CDR3 protein. Of 600,000 to 800,000 distinct CDR3 sequences listed, 20% to 25% are singletons. The receptor's source is a human donor in good health (CMV status not recorded). Some clones in this sample may be carry-over from other donors' samples. This chain joins TRBV12-3 or TRBV12-4 and TRBJ2-1, with 10 bases matching TRBD1. The sequenced sample was CD8+ T cells from PBMCs. In DNA form, the CDR3 reads TGTGCCAGCAGTTTTTGGTATTTCGGAGGGACAGGGGCCAATGAGCAGTTCCTC. The encoded protein is CASSFWYFGGTGANEQFL.